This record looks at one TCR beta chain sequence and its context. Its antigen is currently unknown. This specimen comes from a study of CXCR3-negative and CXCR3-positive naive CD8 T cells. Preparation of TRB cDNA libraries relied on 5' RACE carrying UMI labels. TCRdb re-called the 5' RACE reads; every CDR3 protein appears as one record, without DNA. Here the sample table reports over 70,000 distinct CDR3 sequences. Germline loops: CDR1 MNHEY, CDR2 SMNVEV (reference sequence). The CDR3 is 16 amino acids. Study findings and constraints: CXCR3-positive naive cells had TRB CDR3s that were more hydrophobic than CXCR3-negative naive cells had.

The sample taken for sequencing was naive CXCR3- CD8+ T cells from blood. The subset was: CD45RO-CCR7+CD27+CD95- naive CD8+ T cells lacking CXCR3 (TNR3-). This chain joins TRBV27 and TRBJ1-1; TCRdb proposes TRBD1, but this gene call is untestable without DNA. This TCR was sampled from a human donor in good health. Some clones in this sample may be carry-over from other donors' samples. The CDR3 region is CASSYGLGQGNTEAFF.